This T cell receptor (beta chain) appears in the sequencing data of a study of cytomegalovirus exposure and HLA in healthy donors. Study outcomes and limitations: For TCR beta chains, V- and J-gene trimming was later linked to a missense DCLRE1C variant.

The PCR employed 60 Vbeta primers together with 13 Jbeta primers. Assay used: immunoSEQ multiplex PCR; TCRdb lists only in-frame clones, some missing. Counted here are about 160,000 clones, over 75% occurring once; the ten biggest clones make up 4.3%. Regarding this clone: Its target is not known. This sample also contains other DNA sequences that code for the same CDR3.

From germline, CDR1 is DFQATT and CDR2 SNEGSKA (reference sequence). This CDR3 has 11 residues. The V end lost 3 bases, the J end lost 7 bases, and 10 bases lay between the germline ends. The sample taken for sequencing was PBMCs. This receptor was taken from a man between 35 and 55 years old in good health and CMV-seronegative. The chain employs TRBV20-1 and TRBJ2-7, with D perhaps TRBD1 (5 bases). CDR3 loop: CSARGPGEQYF. CDR3 sequence (DNA): TGCAGTGCTAGGGGGCCAGGGGAGCAGTACTTC.